The rows below give T cell receptor beta chains drawn from one sample of a study of T cells after yellow fever vaccination. TCRdb itself ran the 5' RACE reads through MiXCR, one entry per CDR3 protein. The sample lists around 610,000 distinct CDR3 sequences, 13% occurring once. Here the sequenced sample was PBMCs, taken on the day of the yellow fever booster vaccination. The receptors derive from a man aged 30 to 39 who received the YFV17D yellow fever vaccine. Each CDR3 is given with its conserved first and last residue. A D gene is named only where the DNA matches it firmly. Clone sizes are given selectively: once, few, many, or a class where the clone is expanded.

TRBJ1-4,once,TRBV20-1,NA,CSASTSTGGELFF,TGCAGTGCTAGTACCTCGACCGGGGGCGAACTGTTTTTT
TRBJ2-1,NA,TRBV14,NA,CASSQFGEDEQFF,TGTGCCAGCAGCCAATTCGGGGAGGATGAGCAGTTCTTC
TRBJ1-2,NA,TRBV20-1,NA,CSARARGEPKGGAYGYTF,TGCAGTGCTAGAGCCCGTGGGGAACCCAAGGGAGGGGCCTATGGCTACACCTTC
TRBJ2-7,many,TRBV7-6,TRBD2,CASSSTSGSGEQYF,TGTGCCAGCAGCTCGACTAGCGGAAGTGGGGAGCAGTACTTC
TRBJ2-7,NA,TRBV28,TRBD1,CASTTPGQGPTEQYF,TGTGCCAGCACCACCCCGGGACAGGGACCTACGGAGCAGTACTTC
TRBJ2-3,few,TRBV12-3/TRBV12-4,TRBD2,CASIPIAGKSTDTQYF,TGTGCCAGCATTCCTATAGCGGGGAAAAGCACAGATACGCAGTATTTT
TRBJ1-2,NA,TRBV6-2/TRBV6-3,TRBD1,CASRPRQGGYGYTF,TGTGCCAGCAGACCCCGACAGGGCGGCTATGGCTACACCTTC
TRBJ2-7,many,TRBV6-5,NA,CASSYSWGGGADEQYF,TGTGCCAGCAGTTACTCCTGGGGAGGGGGCGCCGACGAGCAGTACTTC
TRBJ2-1,many,TRBV7-3,TRBD2,CASSLKVLGRASNEQFF,TGTGCCAGCAGCTTAAAAGTTCTAGGGAGGGCGAGCAATGAGCAGTTCTTC
TRBJ2-1,NA,TRBV6-5,NA,CASSYLSSYNEQFF,TGTGCCAGCAGTTACTTGAGCTCCTACAATGAGCAGTTCTTC
TRBJ2-7,few,TRBV3-1,NA,CASSELSGEQYF,TGTGCCAGCAGCGAACTTAGCGGCGAGCAGTACTTC
TRBJ1-4,few,TRBV20-1,NA,CSARRRGVNEKLFF,TGCAGTGCTAGAAGAAGGGGGGTTAATGAAAAACTGTTTTTT
TRBJ2-5,NA,TRBV3-1,NA,CASSQDGDQETQYF,TGTGCCAGCAGCCAAGACGGGGACCAAGAGACCCAGTACTTC
TRBJ1-1,few,TRBV6-2/TRBV6-3,NA,CASCSSWTEAFF,TGTGCCAGCTGTTCCTCATGGACTGAAGCTTTCTTT
TRBJ2-3,NA,TRBV4-2,TRBD2,CASSPGGGRTDTQYF,TGTGCCAGCAGCCCCGGGGGGGGTCGGACAGATACGCAGTATTTT
TRBJ2-7,few,TRBV20-1,NA,CSATPSGRLEEQYF,TGCAGTGCCACTCCGAGTGGACGGCTGGAAGAGCAGTACTTC
TRBJ2-2,NA,TRBV20-1,NA,CSARGGGGNTGELFF,TGCAGTGCTAGAGGAGGGGGGGGTAACACCGGGGAGCTGTTTTTT
TRBJ1-5,NA,TRBV9,NA,CASSPRPGPPNQPQHF,TGTGCCAGCAGCCCCCGACCGGGACCGCCAAATCAGCCCCAGCATTTT
TRBJ2-7,few,TRBV7-2,TRBD1,CASSLVRTGFYEQYF,TGTGCCAGCAGCTTAGTAAGGACAGGGTTCTACGAGCAGTACTTC
TRBJ2-5,NA,TRBV29-1,TRBD1,CSVEGTGNPQFGETQYF,TGCAGCGTTGAAGGGACAGGGAATCCTCAGTTTGGAGAGACCCAGTACTTC
TRBJ2-7,few,TRBV28,TRBD2,CASSPEREPPYEQYF,TGTGCCAGCAGTCCTGAGCGGGAGCCACCCTACGAGCAGTACTTC
TRBJ2-3,many,TRBV5-1,NA,CASSFQTSTDTQYF,TGCGCCAGCAGCTTTCAGACCAGCACAGATACGCAGTATTTT
TRBJ2-7,few,TRBV20-1,TRBD2,CSARDLVGGQVEQYF,TGCAGTGCTAGAGATCTGGTGGGAGGGCAGGTCGAGCAGTACTTC
TRBJ2-2,NA,TRBV7-6,NA,CASSRDPQRSGELFF,TGTGCCAGCAGCCGGGACCCCCAAAGGTCCGGGGAGCTGTTTTTT
TRBJ2-7,few,TRBV6-1,NA,CASTTPGLPYEQYF,TGTGCCAGCACCACTCCCGGATTACCCTACGAGCAGTACTTC
TRBJ2-7,few,TRBV7-2,NA,CASSLGPLVRSYEQYF,TGTGCCAGCAGCTTAGGACCGCTAGTGCGGTCATACGAGCAGTACTTC
TRBJ2-7,few,TRBV5-1,NA,CASSLTTDSYEQYF,TGCGCCAGCAGCTTAACCACCGACTCCTACGAGCAGTACTTC
TRBJ2-5,NA,TRBV6-1,NA,CASSSRRRGVEQETQYF,TGTGCCAGCAGCTCGCGACGCAGGGGGGTAGAGCAAGAGACCCAGTACTTC